The rows below give T cell receptor beta chains drawn from one sample of a study of monozygotic twins with inflammatory bowel disease. TCRdb reworked the 5' RACE reads into one entry per CDR3 protein, no DNA. Its clone listing holds 140,000 to 150,000 distinct CDR3 sequences. Sequenced material: blood. These receptors came from a human donor with ulcerative colitis or Crohn's disease, or a healthy co-twin of an affected twin (not recorded which). CDR3s include the opening cysteine and the closing phenylalanine or tryptophan.

>TRBV6-5|TRBJ2-2
CASSYAGARTGELFF
>TRBV5-4|TRBJ2-2
CASSGWGGARTGELFF
>TRBV20-1|TRBJ2-7
CSARPYLYEQYF
>TRBV2|TRBJ1-1
CASSSGLGTEAFF
>TRBV5-6|TRBJ1-2
CASSPQGKGYTF
>TRBV28|TRBJ1-4
CASSTSSGLGGTNEKLFF
>TRBV27|TRBJ2-6
CASSHRTGGALPLSGANVLTF
>TRBV6-2/TRBV6-3|TRBJ2-7
CASSQPGQTPYEQYF
>TRBV10-3|TRBJ1-1
CAISEMADTEAFF
>TRBV5-1|TRBJ1-2
CASSSPGQGIYGYTF
>TRBV7-8|TRBJ2-1
CASSRGLAGFSYNEQFF
>TRBV5-6|TRBJ1-5
CASSLRGQPQHF
>TRBV29-1|TRBJ1-2
CSVVGTEILNYGYTF
>TRBV20-1|TRBJ2-7
CRARTSGAAEYF
>TRBV28|TRBJ1-1
CASSLGGGRLVGNTEAFF
>TRBV27|TRBJ1-5
CASSPGGFNSNQPQHF
>TRBV16|TRBJ2-1
CASSPSGRINEQFF
>TRBV7-3|TRBJ1-1
CASSLMGLGNTEAFF
>TRBV11-3|TRBJ2-2
CASSRGPRARTGELFF
>TRBV7-6|TRBJ2-5
CASSVLVSETQYF
>TRBV19|TRBJ2-7
CASSPEGEFYEQYF
>TRBV6-1|TRBJ2-1
CASSEALGQVSYNEQFF
>TRBV7-9|TRBJ2-1
CASSPKDPLPRSLF
>TRBV18|TRBJ1-1
CASSKANTEAFF
>TRBV7-9|TRBJ2-7
CASSSGTGTAYEQYF
>TRBV20-1|TRBJ2-5
CSASPGVRQLQETQYF